This T cell receptor (beta chain) emerged from a study of control samples from healthy donors and cancer patients. The table came from immunoSEQ multiplex PCR; TCRdb's copy has only in-frame clones and leaves some out. The sample consists of about 71,000 clones, under 90% of them appearing once. Sequences were obtained from PBMCs. The TCR was taken from a man aged 60 to 69 with lung cancer.

CDR3 sequence: CASSPNIANTEAFF. The CDR3 coding sequence is TGTGCCAGCAGCCCAAACATAGCGAACACTGAAGCTTTCTTT. J is TRBJ1-1 and V is TRBV11-3, with D uncertain. V lost 5 bases and J lost 1, with 11 bases in between. This CDR3 region has 14 residues. Per the germline V gene, CDR1 is SGHNT and CDR2 is YENEEA.